The source of this TCR beta chain is a study of shared clonotypes between healthy human individuals. Execution of the assay was at deep level. For unsorted PBMC, about 290 ng DNA per replicate equaled tens of thousands of T cell genomes. Authors' processing steps: ImmunoSEQ yielded junction-only sequences lacking quality scores, so filtering differed. TCRdb's table, derived via immunoSEQ multiplex PCR, lists solely in-frame clones and lacks some. V and J calls and clone size are as listed in that table; D and trimming were resolved from the DNA. The sample carries fewer than 700,000 clones, around 80% recorded once. The CDR3 is made up of 14 amino acids. Trimming cost V 4 bases and J 1 base, with 11 bases left between them. Germline V gene lookup returns CDR1 MGHRA and CDR2 YSYEKL.

This receptor was obtained from a woman in her thirties or forties in good health. Some clones in this sample may be carry-over from other donors' samples. The specimen sequenced was PBMCs. The V call is TRBV4-1, the J call TRBJ2-7; TRBD2 is a possible D gene (6 bases). The CDR3 sequence: CASSPGSNSYEQYF. Written as DNA, the CDR3 is TGCGCCAGCAGCCCCGGGAGCAATTCCTACGAGCAGTACTTC.